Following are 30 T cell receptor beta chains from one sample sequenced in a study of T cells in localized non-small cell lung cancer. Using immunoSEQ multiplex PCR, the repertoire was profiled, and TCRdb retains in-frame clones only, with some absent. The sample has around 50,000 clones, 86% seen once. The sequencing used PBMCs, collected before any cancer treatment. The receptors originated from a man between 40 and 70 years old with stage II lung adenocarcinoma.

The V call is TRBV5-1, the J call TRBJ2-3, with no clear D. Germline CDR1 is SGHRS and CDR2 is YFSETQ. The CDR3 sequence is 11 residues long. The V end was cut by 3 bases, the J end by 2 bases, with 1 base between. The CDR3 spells CASSSTDTQYF. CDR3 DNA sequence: TGCGCCAGCAGCTCCACAGATACGCAGTATTTT.

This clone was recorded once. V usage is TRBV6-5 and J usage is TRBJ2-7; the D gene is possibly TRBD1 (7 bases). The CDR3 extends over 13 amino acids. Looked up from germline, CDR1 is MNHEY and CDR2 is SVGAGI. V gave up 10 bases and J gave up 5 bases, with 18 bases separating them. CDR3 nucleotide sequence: TGTGCCATCAAACCAGGGGGGATCCACGAGCAGTACTTC. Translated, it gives CAIKPGGIHEQYF.

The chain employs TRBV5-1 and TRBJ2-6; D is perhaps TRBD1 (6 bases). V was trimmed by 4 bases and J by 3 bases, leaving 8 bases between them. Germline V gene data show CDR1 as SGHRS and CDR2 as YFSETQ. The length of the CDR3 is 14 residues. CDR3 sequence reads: CASSEGVGANVLTF. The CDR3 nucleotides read TGCGCCAGCAGCGAGGGGGTTGGGGCCAACGTCCTGACTTTC.

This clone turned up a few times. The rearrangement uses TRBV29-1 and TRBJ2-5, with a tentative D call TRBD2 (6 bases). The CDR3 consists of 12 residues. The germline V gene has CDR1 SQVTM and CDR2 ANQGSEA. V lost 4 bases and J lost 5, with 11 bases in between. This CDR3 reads CSVARGRETQYF. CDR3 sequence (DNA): TGCAGCGTTGCGAGAGGGAGGGAGACCCAGTACTTC.

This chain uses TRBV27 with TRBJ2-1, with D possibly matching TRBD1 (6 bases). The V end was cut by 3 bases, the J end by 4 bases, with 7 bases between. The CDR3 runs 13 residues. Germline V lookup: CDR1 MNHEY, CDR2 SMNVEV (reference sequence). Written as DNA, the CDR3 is TGTGCCAGCAGTTTGACAGGTTACAATGAGCAGTTCTTC. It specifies CASSLTGYNEQFF.

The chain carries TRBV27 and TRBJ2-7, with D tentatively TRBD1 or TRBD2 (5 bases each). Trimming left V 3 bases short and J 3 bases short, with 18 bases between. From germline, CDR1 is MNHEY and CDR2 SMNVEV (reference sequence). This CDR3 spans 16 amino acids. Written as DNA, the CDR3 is TGTGCCAGCAGTTTTCGACAGTCCGGGACGCGCTACGAGCAGTACTTC. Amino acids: CASSFRQSGTRYEQYF.

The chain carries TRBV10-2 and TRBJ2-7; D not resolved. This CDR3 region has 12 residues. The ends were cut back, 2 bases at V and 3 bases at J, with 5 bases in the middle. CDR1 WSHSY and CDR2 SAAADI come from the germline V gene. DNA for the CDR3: TGCGCCAGCAGTGAGGGGATCTACGAGCAGTACGTC. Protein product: CASSEGIYEQYV.

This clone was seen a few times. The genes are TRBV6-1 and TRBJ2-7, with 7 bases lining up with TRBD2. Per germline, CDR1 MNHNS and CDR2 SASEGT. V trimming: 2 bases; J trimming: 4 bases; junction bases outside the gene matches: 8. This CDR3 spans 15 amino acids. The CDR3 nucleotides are TGTGCCAGCAGTGAATTCCCGGGGGGATTGTACGAGCAGTACGTC. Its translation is CASSEFPGGLYEQYV.

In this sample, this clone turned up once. The CDR3 spells CASSLARTSGDNEQFF. The CDR3 coding sequence is TGTGCCAGCAGCTTAGCGCGGACTAGCGGGGACAATGAGCAGTTCTTC. V and J are TRBV7-6 and TRBJ2-1; 12 bases are shared with TRBD2. V shed 0 bases and J 5 bases; nucleotides not matched to a gene: 2. This CDR3 contains 16 residues. Germline loops: CDR1 SGHVS, CDR2 FNYEAQ.

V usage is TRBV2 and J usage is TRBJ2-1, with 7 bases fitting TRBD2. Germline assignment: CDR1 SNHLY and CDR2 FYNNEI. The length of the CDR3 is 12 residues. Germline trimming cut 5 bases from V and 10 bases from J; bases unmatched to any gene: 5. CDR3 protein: CASSWDYPEQFF. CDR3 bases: TGTGCCAGCAGTTGGGACTACCCGGAGCAGTTCTTC.

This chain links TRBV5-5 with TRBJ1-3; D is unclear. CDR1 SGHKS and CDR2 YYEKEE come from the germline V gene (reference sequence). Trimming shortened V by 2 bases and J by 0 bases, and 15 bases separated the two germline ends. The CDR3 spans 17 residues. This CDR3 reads CASSFDPVGSSGNTIYF. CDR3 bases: TGTGCCAGCAGCTTTGACCCTGTAGGGTCCTCTGGAAACACCATATATTTT. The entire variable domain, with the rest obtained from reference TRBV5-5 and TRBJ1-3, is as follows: DAGVTQSPTHLIKTRGQQVTLRCSPISGHKSVSWYQQVLGQGPQFIFQYYEKEERGRGNFPDRFSARQFPNYSSELNVNALLLGDSALYLCASSFDPVGSSGNTIYFGEGSWLTVV.

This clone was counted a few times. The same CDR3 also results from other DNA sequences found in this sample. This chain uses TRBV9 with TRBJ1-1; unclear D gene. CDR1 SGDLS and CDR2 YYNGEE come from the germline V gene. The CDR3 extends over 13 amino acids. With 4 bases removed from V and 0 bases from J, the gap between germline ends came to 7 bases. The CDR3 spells CASSPPLNTEAFF. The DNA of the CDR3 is TGTGCCAGCAGCCCGCCTTTGAACACTGAAGCTTTCTTT.

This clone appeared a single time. The CDR3: CAWSDGNEQFF. The CDR3 DNA reads as TGTGCCTGGAGTGACGGGAATGAGCAGTTCTTC. The genes are TRBV30 and TRBJ2-1; D call uncertain. The CDR3 has 11 amino acids. Germline V gives CDR1 GTSNPN, CDR2 SVGIG (reference sequence). The ends were cut back, 1 base at V and 7 bases at J, with 5 bases in the middle. Full variable domain (remainder filled in from reference TRBV30 and TRBJ2-1): SQTIHQWPATLVQPVGSPLSLECTVEGTSNPNLYWYRQAAGRGLQLLFYSVGIGQISSEVPQNLSASRPQDRQFILSSKKLLLSDSGFYLCAWSDGNEQFFGPGTRLTVL.

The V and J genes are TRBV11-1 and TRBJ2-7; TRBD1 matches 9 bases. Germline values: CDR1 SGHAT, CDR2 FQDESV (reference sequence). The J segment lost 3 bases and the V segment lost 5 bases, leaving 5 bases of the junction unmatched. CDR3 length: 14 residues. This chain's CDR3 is CASSPRTGDYEQYF. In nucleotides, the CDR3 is TGTGCCAGCAGCCCAAGGACAGGGGACTACGAGCAGTACTTC.

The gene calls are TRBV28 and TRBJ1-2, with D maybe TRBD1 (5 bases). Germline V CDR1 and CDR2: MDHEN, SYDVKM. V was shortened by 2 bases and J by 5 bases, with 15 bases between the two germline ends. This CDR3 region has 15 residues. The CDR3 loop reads CASSLNAGTLYGYTF. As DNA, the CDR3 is TGTGCCAGCAGTTTAAATGCCGGGACCCTATATGGCTACACCTTC.

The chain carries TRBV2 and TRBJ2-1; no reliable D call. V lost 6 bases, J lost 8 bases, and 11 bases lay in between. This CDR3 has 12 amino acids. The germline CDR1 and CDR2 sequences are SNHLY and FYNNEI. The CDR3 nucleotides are TGTGCCAGCAGCGCCGGTAGGGATGAGCAGTTCTTC. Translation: CASSAGRDEQFF.

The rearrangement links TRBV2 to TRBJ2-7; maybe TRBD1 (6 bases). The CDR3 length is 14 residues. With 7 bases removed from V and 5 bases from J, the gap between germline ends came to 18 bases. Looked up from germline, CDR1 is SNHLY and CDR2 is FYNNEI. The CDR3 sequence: CASNAEQGLNEQYF. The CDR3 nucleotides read TGTGCCAGCAATGCCGAACAGGGCCTCAACGAGCAGTACTTC.

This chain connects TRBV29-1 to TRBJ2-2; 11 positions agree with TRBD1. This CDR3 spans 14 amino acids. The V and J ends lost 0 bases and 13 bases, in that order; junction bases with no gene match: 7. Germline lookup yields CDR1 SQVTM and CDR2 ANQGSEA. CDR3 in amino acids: CSVEDEGQGVGLFF. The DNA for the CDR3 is TGCAGCGTTGAAGATGAGGGACAGGGGGTAGGGCTGTTTTTT.

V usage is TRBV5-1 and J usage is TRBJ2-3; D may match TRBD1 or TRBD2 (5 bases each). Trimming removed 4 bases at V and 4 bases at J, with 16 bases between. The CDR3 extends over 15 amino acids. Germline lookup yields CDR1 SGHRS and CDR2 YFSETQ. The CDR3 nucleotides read TGCGCCAGCAGCCTGGACTTCCTAGGGGCAGATACGCAGTATTTT. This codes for CASSLDFLGADTQYF.

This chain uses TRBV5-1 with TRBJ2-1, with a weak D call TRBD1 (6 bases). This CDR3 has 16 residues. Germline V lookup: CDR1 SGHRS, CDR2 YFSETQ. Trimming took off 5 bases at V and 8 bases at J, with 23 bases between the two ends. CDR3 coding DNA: TGCGCCAGCAGTGGGGGCAGAACAGGACCTGGGGATGAGCAGTTCTTC. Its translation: CASSGGRTGPGDEQFF.

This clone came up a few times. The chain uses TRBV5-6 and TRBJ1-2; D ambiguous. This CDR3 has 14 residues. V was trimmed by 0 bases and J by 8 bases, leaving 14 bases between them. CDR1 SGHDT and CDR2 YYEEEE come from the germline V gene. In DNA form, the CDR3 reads TGTGCCAGCAGCTTGGACTTAACTTCGGGGGGCTACACCTTC. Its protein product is CASSLDLTSGGYTF.

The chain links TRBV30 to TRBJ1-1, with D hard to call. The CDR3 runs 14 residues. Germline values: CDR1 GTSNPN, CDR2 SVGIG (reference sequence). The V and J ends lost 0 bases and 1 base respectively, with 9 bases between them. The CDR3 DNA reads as TGTGCCTGGAGTGTAACCCCGACGAACACTGAAGCTTTCTTT. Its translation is CAWSVTPTNTEAFF. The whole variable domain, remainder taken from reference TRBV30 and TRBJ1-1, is SQTIHQWPATLVQPVGSPLSLECTVEGTSNPNLYWYRQAAGRGLQLLFYSVGIGQISSEVPQNLSASRPQDRQFILSSKKLLLSDSGFYLCAWSVTPTNTEAFFGQGTRLTVV.

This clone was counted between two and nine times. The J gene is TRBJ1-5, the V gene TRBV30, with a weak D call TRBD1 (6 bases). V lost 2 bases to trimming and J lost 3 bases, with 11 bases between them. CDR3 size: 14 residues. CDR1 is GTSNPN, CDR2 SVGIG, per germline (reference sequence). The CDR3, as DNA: TGTGCCTGGAGTTCGGGGGACACCAATCAGCCCCAGCATTTT. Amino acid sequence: CAWSSGDTNQPQHF.

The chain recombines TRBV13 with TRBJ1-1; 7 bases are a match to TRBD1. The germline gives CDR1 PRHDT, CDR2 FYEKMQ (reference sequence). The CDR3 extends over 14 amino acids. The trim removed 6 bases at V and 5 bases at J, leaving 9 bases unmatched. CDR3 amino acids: CASRNTGEGTEAFF. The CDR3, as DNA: TGTGCCAGCAGAAACACAGGGGAAGGGACTGAAGCTTTCTTT.

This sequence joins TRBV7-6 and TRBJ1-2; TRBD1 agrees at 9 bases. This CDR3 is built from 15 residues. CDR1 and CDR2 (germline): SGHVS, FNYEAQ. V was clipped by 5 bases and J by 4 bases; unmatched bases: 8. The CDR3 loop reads CASSPGDRAGYGYTF. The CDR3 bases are TGTGCCAGCAGCCCCGGGGACAGGGCGGGCTATGGCTACACCTTC.

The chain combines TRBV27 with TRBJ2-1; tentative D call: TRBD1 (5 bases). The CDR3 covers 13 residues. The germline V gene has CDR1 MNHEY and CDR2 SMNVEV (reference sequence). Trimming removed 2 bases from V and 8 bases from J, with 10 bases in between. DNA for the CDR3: TGTGCCAGCAGTTTACAGGGTTTGGATGAGCAGTTCTTC. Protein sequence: CASSLQGLDEQFF.

The CDR3 DNA reads as TGTGCCAGTAGTCCCCAGGGAATGAATCAGCCCCAGCATTTT. Translating gives CASSPQGMNQPQHF. This chain connects TRBV19 to TRBJ1-5, with D possibly being TRBD1 (5 bases). Germline CDR1 reads LNHDA; CDR2 reads SQIVND (reference sequence). V was clipped by 5 bases and J by 4 bases, with 12 bases between them. The CDR3 runs to 14 residues.

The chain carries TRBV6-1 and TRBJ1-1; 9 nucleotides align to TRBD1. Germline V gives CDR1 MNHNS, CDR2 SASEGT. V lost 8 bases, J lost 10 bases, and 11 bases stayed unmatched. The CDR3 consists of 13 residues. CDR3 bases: TGTGCCAGCGGGGAGAGGGACAGGGCTGTAGCTTTCTTT. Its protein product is CASGERDRAVAFF.

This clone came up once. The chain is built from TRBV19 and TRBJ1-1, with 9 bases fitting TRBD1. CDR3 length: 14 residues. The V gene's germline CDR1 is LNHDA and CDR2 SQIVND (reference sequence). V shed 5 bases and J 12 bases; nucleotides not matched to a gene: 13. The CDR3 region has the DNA TGTGCCAGTAGTCTCTTGGACAGGGGCCCGGGAACTTTCTTT. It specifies CASSLLDRGPGTFF.

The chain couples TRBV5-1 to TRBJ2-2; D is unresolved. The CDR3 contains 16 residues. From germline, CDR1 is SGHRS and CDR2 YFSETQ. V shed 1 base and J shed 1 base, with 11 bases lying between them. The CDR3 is CASSLMARGNTGELFF. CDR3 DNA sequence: TGCGCCAGCAGCTTGATGGCTAGAGGGAACACCGGGGAGCTGTTTTTT.